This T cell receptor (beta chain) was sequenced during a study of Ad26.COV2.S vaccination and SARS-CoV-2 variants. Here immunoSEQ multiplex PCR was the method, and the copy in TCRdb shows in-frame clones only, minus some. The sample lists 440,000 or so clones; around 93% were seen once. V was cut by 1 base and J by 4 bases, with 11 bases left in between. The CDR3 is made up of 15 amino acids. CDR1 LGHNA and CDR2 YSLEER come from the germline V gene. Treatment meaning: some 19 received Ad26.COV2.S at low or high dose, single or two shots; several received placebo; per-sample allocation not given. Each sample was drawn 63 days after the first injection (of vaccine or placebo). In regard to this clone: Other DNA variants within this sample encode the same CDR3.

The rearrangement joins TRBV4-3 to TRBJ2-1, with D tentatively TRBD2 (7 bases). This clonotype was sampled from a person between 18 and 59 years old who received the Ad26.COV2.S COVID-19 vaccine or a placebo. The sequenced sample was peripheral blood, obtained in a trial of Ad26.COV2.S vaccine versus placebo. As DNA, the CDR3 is TGCGCCAGCAGCCAAGGGGGGGGGCCTTACAATGAGCAGTTCTTC. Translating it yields CASSQGGGPYNEQFF.